The T cell receptor (beta chain) under discussion was sequenced for a study of cytomegalovirus exposure and HLA in healthy donors. In the PCR, 60 Vbeta and 13 Jbeta primers were used. Per the study methods: There were around 80 million unique TCR beta chains by a later count, and some 10 million of them were shared. Assay used: immunoSEQ multiplex PCR; TCRdb lists only in-frame clones, some missing. V and J calls and clone size are as listed in that table; D and trimming were resolved from the DNA. Of more than 200,000 clones in the sample, 70% to 80% were seen once. This CDR3 has 14 residues. From germline, CDR1 is MNHNY and CDR2 SVGAGI (reference sequence). Trimming left V 2 bases short and J 0 bases short, with 7 bases between.

The TCR sequence derives from a man aged 40-50 years in good health and CMV-seronegative. Sequenced sample: PBMCs. This rearrangement joins TRBV6-6 to TRBJ1-2; D not certain. In DNA, the CDR3 is TGTGCCAGCAGTTACGGGGAGTCTAACTATGGCTACACCTTC. Its translation is CASSYGESNYGYTF.